The source of this T cell receptor beta chain is a study of cytomegalovirus exposure and HLA in healthy donors. The PCR employed 60 Vbeta primers together with 13 Jbeta primers. Produced via immunoSEQ multiplex PCR; TCRdb's table is partial and in-frame only. The top ten clones hold under 5% of a sample with about 170,000 clones, about 85% of them seen once. The study, taken as a whole, reports: Cytomegalovirus status was reportedly diagnosed by the classifier with high sensitivity and specificity. Earlier analysis yielded a pattern in which most TCR beta V segments were productive about 90% or about 30% of the time. In a later analysis, a genetic analysis reported fewer productive-TCR N-insertions in an Asian-associated ancestry cluster than the cohort average. In a later analysis, TCR association rates varied by HLA locus: DRB1 most, HLA-C fewest.

This clone was seen only once. Its antigen remains unidentified. The V end was cut by 5 bases, the J end by 4 bases, with 26 bases between. This CDR3 is built from 18 residues. Germline lookup yields CDR1 SEHNR and CDR2 FQNEAQ (reference sequence). This sequence originates from a woman aged 50 to 60 in good health and CMV-seropositive. The sample taken for sequencing was PBMCs. J is TRBJ1-2 and V is TRBV7-9; maybe TRBD1 (5 bases). The DNA for the CDR3 is TGTGCCAGCAGCGATCCTTCCCTCGGACGGGCCCAGGGCTATGGCTACACCTTC. Its protein is CASSDPSLGRAQGYGYTF.